This passage covers 24 T cell receptor beta chains from one sample sequenced in a study of tissue T cells after allogeneic stem cell transplantation. The assay was immunoSEQ multiplex PCR, and TCRdb's table has in-frame clones only and misses some. The table lists thousands of clones, over 70% of them singletons. The sample in question was skin, obtained at autopsy. These receptors all stem from a male patient over 55 with steroid-refractory graft-versus-host disease after an allogeneic stem cell transplant. The graft donor may have given rise to some T cells.

This chain uses TRBV18 with TRBJ2-5; a possible D gene is TRBD1 (5 bases). From germline, CDR1 is KGHSH and CDR2 LQKENI. V shed 4 bases and J shed 5 bases, with 17 bases lying between them. The CDR3 contains 15 residues. DNA of the CDR3: TGTGCCAGCTCACACATGACAGTTGACGCCGAGACCCAGTACTTC. This gives the protein CASSHMTVDAETQYF.

The count of this clone is one. V gene TRBV18 combines with J gene TRBJ2-3; D gene ambiguous. The CDR3 has 12 residues. The germline gives CDR1 KGHSH, CDR2 LQKENI. Trimming took off 2 bases at V and 5 bases at J, with 5 bases between the two ends. DNA of the CDR3: TGTGCCAGCTCACCAATGCAAGATACGCAGTATTTT. It encodes CASSPMQDTQYF.

V and J are TRBV11-2 and TRBJ2-7; D not certain. Germline-derived CDR1 and CDR2 are SGHAT and FQNNGV. The V and J ends lost 1 base and 4 bases respectively, with 14 bases between them. This CDR3 comprises 15 residues. The CDR3 sequence: CASSLAPPVLYEQYF. CDR3 coding DNA: TGTGCCAGCAGCTTAGCCCCCCCCGTTTTGTACGAGCAGTACTTC.

This clone is a singleton in its sample. The chain recombines TRBV5-1 with TRBJ1-1, with a possible D match to TRBD1 (6 bases). This CDR3 comprises 13 residues. Trimming stripped 4 bases from V and 0 bases from J, with 7 bases between. In germline, CDR1 is SGHRS, CDR2 YFSETQ. The CDR3 DNA sequence: TGCGCCAGCAGCCAGGGGATGAACACTGAAGCTTTCTTT. Residues: CASSQGMNTEAFF.

The chain couples TRBV18 to TRBJ1-1; D gene unclear. CDR1 is KGHSH, CDR2 LQKENI, per germline. The V gene lost 2 bases and the J gene lost 9 bases, with 10 bases spanning the gap. The CDR3 is 12 amino acids. This CDR3 is CASSPTGSQAFF. The CDR3 region has the DNA TGTGCCAGCTCACCAACGGGGAGTCAAGCTTTCTTT.

This clone appeared once. The chain is built from TRBV28 and TRBJ2-3; D possibly corresponds to TRBD1 (5 bases). V dropped 3 bases and J dropped 0 bases, with 13 bases sitting between them. Germline values: CDR1 MDHEN, CDR2 SYDVKM. CDR3 length equals 16 residues. CDR3 nucleotide sequence: TGTGCCAGCAGTTTTTTTACAGGACCTAGCACAGATACGCAGTATTTT. Translation gives CASSFFTGPSTDTQYF. Based on the CDR3 plus reference TRBV28 and TRBJ2-3, the full variable domain is DVKVTQSSRYLVKRTGEKVFLECVQDMDHENMFWYRQDPGLGLRLIYFSYDVKMKEKGDIPEGYSVSREKKERFSLILESASTNQTSMYLCASSFFTGPSTDTQYFGPGTRLTVL.

This clone appeared once. This rearrangement joins TRBV7-2 to TRBJ1-3, with a possible D match to TRBD1 (6 bases). CDR1 and CDR2 from the germline V gene are SGHTA and FQGNSA. The CDR3 is 15 residues long. V was trimmed by 0 bases and J by 5 bases, leaving 11 bases between them. The chain's CDR3 is CASSLAGQTRNTIYF. The CDR3 DNA reads TGTGCCAGCAGCTTAGCTGGACAGACTCGAAACACCATATATTTT.

In this sample, this clone turned up a few times. The gene calls are TRBV27 and TRBJ2-7, with 10 nucleotides matching TRBD1. Trimming cost V 0 bases and J 2 bases; bases outside gene matches: 7. This CDR3 spans 17 amino acids. Germline lookup yields CDR1 MNHEY and CDR2 SMNVEV (reference sequence). CDR3 sequence (DNA): TGTGCCAGCAGTTTATCAAGACCCGGGACAGGGGCCTACGAGCAGTACTTC. This translates into CASSLSRPGTGAYEQYF.

This rearrangement joins TRBV27 to TRBJ1-2; D possibly corresponds to TRBD1 (5 bases). The CDR3 loop spans 17 amino acids. Trimming left V 2 bases short and J 4 bases short, with 20 bases between. In germline, CDR1 is MNHEY, CDR2 SMNVEV (reference sequence). The CDR3 coding sequence is TGTGCCAGCAGTTTAAGTAGTAGGGGAGAACCAATCTATGGCTACACCTTC. Its translation is CASSLSSRGEPIYGYTF.

The CDR3: CASSTSGTRGYTF. CDR3 bases: TGTGCCAGCAGTACCTCAGGGACGCGGGGCTACACCTTC. This chain links TRBV6-6 with TRBJ1-2, with D possibly matching TRBD1 (5 bases). Trimming removed 5 bases at V and 8 bases at J, with 15 bases between. The germline V gene has CDR1 MNHNY and CDR2 SVGAGI (reference sequence). The CDR3 contains 13 residues.

This chain joins TRBV6-5 and TRBJ1-1; TRBD1 aligns across 9 bases. V lost 4 bases to trimming and J lost 5 bases; unmatched junction nucleotides: 5. CDR1 is MNHEY and CDR2 is SVGAGI in the germline V gene. This CDR3 region has 14 residues. CDR3 sequence reads: CASSLLDRGTEAFF. The DNA of the CDR3 is TGTGCCAGCAGTTTGTTGGACAGGGGTACTGAAGCTTTCTTT.

This clone is termed large. The chain uses TRBV6-5 and TRBJ1-2; D not certain. CDR1 is MNHEY and CDR2 is SVGAGI in the germline V gene. Trimming left V 6 bases short and J 7 bases short, with 9 bases between. The CDR3 runs to 11 residues. The CDR3 sequence is CASSPWGGYTF. For the CDR3, the DNA is TGTGCCAGCAGCCCATGGGGTGGCTACACCTTC.

The chain joins TRBV15 to TRBJ1-1, with D maybe TRBD1 (5 bases). Trimming cost V 2 bases and J 5 bases, with 15 bases left between them. Germline V CDR1 and CDR2: LNHNV, YYDKDF (reference sequence). The CDR3 contains 15 residues. The CDR3 here is CATSRLQGSRTEAFF. For the CDR3, the DNA is TGTGCCACCAGCAGACTTCAGGGAAGTCGGACTGAAGCTTTCTTT. The full variable domain, rest sourced from reference TRBV15 and TRBJ1-1, is DAMVIQNPRYQVTQFGKPVTLSCSQTLNHNVMYWYQQKSSQAPKLLFHYYDKDFNNEADTPDNFQSRRPNTSFCFLDIRSPGLGDTAMYLCATSRLQGSRTEAFFGQGTRLTVV.

The rearrangement joins TRBV28 to TRBJ1-1; no reliable D call. Germline-derived CDR1 and CDR2 are MDHEN and SYDVKM. V shed 5 bases and J shed 2 bases, with 12 bases lying between them. This CDR3 is built from 14 residues. The CDR3 here is CASSPGGVNTEAFF. CDR3 nucleotide sequence: TGTGCCAGCAGTCCTGGCGGGGTAAACACTGAAGCTTTCTTT.

This clone turned up a few times. V and J are TRBV27 and TRBJ1-2; 7 bases match TRBD1. V shed 3 bases and J 4 bases; nucleotides not matched to a gene: 8. The CDR3 length is 15 residues. Germline V gene data show CDR1 as MNHEY and CDR2 as SMNVEV (reference sequence). DNA of the CDR3: TGTGCCAGCAGTTTTTCCCGGACAGGAGGCTATGGCTACACCTTC. This sequence encodes CASSFSRTGGYGYTF.

The rearrangement joins TRBV7-9 to TRBJ1-6, with D unresolved. Germline CDR1 is SEHNR and CDR2 is FQNEAQ (reference sequence). V lost 4 bases, J lost 0 bases, and 7 bases lay in between. This CDR3 is 15 amino acids long. The CDR3 reads CASSSPNSYNSPLHF. DNA of the CDR3: TGTGCCAGCAGCTCGCCTAACTCCTATAATTCACCCCTCCACTTT.

The chain links TRBV28 to TRBJ1-1, with D maybe TRBD1 (6 bases). The V end lost 6 bases, the J end lost 2 bases, and 10 bases lay between the germline ends. The CDR3 extends over 13 amino acids. The germline CDR1 and CDR2 sequences are MDHEN and SYDVKM. The CDR3 nucleotides read TGTGCCAGCAGCCCCAGGGGAAACACTGAAGCTTTCTTT. This gives the protein CASSPRGNTEAFF.

The chain is built from TRBV14 and TRBJ1-4; a possible D gene is TRBD1 (5 bases). Germline lookup yields CDR1 SGHDN and CDR2 FVKESK. V gave up 0 bases and J gave up 4 bases, with 9 bases separating them. CDR3 length: 15 amino acids. The CDR3 protein is CASSQDWDLNEKLFF. The DNA for the CDR3 is TGTGCCAGCAGCCAAGATTGGGACCTTAATGAAAAACTGTTTTTT.

This sequence joins TRBV30 and TRBJ1-4; possibly TRBD1 for D (5 bases). Per germline, CDR1 GTSNPN and CDR2 SVGIG (reference sequence). The V and J ends lost 1 base and 0 bases respectively, with 12 bases between them. There are 16 residues in the CDR3. In DNA form, the CDR3 reads TGTGCCTGGAGTGGAGACAGAAGCTCAACTAATGAAAAACTGTTTTTT. It yields the protein CAWSGDRSSTNEKLFF.

About this clone: A read error may produce the germline difference seen at one junction end. The chain joins TRBV6-1 to TRBJ1-4; possibly TRBD1 for D (6 bases). Looked up from germline, CDR1 is MNHNS and CDR2 is SASEGT. This CDR3 comprises 14 residues. The CDR3 loop reads CASSEGQSVEKLFF. The DNA for the CDR3 is TGTGCCAGCAGCGAAGGACAGAGCGTCGAAAAACTGTTTTTT.

The count of this clone is one. This chain links TRBV4-3 with TRBJ1-4, with D unclear. V dropped 4 bases and J dropped 8 bases, with 11 bases sitting between them. CDR3 length: 13 amino acids. From germline, CDR1 is LGHNA and CDR2 YSLEER. The CDR3 DNA sequence: TGCGCCAGCAGCCCCGGATCAAGAGAAAAACTGTTTTTT. Its protein is CASSPGSREKLFF.

This rearrangement joins TRBV10-3 to TRBJ1-2; 12 bases are a match to TRBD1. V lost 6 bases, J lost 3 bases, and 2 bases stayed unmatched. Germline assignment: CDR1 ENHRY and CDR2 SYGVKD. This CDR3 is 14 amino acids long. CDR3 in amino acids: CAIRGTGGDYGYTF. The CDR3 DNA reads TGTGCCATCAGGGGGACAGGGGGCGACTATGGCTACACCTTC.

The gene calls are TRBV12-3 or TRBV12-4 and TRBJ1-2; a possible D gene is TRBD1 (5 bases). This CDR3 comprises 13 residues. V lost 5 bases and J lost 2, with 9 bases in between. CDR3 sequence: CASSQGGNYGYTF. Written as DNA, the CDR3 is TGTGCCAGCAGTCAGGGCGGCAACTATGGCTACACCTTC.

This clone is medium-sized by share. The rearrangement uses TRBV24-1 and TRBJ1-2; 8 bases align to TRBD1. J gave up 8 bases and V 3 bases, and 7 bases lay outside the gene matches. Germline V CDR1 and CDR2: KGHDR, SFDVKD. This CDR3 region has 14 residues. This CDR3 is CATSDPGTGAGYTF. Here the CDR3 DNA reads TGTGCCACCAGTGATCCCGGGACAGGAGCCGGCTACACCTTC.